Listed below are T cell receptor beta chains from one sample, sequenced in a study of early T cells in non-severe SARS-CoV-2 infection. MiXCR, applied by TCRdb to the 5' RACE reads, yields one record per CDR3 protein. This table has 34,000 or so distinct CDR3 sequences, about 8.2% appearing once. Sequenced sample: whole blood. All receptors derive from an adult who was a healthcare worker with PCR-confirmed SARS-CoV-2 infection or an uninfected control (not recorded which). The CDR3 runs from the conserved cysteine through the conserved F or W. Fields, in order: J gene, D gene, V gene, clone size, CDR3 protein, CDR3 DNA. A D gene is named only where the DNA matches it firmly. Clone size, where shown, is once, few, many, or a class for clones that have expanded.

J gene: TRBJ2-1
D gene: -
V gene: TRBV7-2
clone size: many
CDR3 protein: CASSLSRGGASGEQFF
CDR3 DNA: TGTGCCAGCAGCTTATCGCGAGGGGGGGCGTCAGGGGAGCAGTTCTTC

J gene: TRBJ1-1
D gene: -
V gene: TRBV6-5
clone size: many
CDR3 protein: CASRGGSSEAFF
CDR3 DNA: TGTGCCAGCAGGGGAGGGAGCTCTGAAGCTTTCTTT

J gene: TRBJ2-3
D gene: TRBD1
V gene: TRBV15
clone size: many
CDR3 protein: CATSTPGQSTDTQYF
CDR3 DNA: TGTGCCACCAGCACACCGGGACAGAGCACAGATACGCAGTATTTT

J gene: TRBJ2-7
D gene: -
V gene: TRBV6-2/TRBV6-3
clone size: many
CDR3 protein: CASSYTGGKQYF
CDR3 DNA: TGTGCCAGCAGTTACACCGGGGGCAAGCAGTACTTC

J gene: TRBJ2-3
D gene: TRBD2
V gene: TRBV7-9
clone size: -
CDR3 protein: CASSPPRLAGISDGTSTDTQYF
CDR3 DNA: TGTGCCAGCAGCCCCCCTAGACTAGCGGGGATTTCAGATGGCACTAGCACAGATACGCAGTATTTT

J gene: TRBJ1-2
D gene: -
V gene: TRBV3-1
clone size: many
CDR3 protein: CASSQDVEYGYTF
CDR3 DNA: TGTGCCAGCAGCCAAGATGTGGAGTATGGCTACACCTTC

J gene: TRBJ2-7
D gene: TRBD1
V gene: TRBV5-4
clone size: -
CDR3 protein: CASSPGTGAFRQYF
CDR3 DNA: TGTGCCAGCAGCCCCGGGACAGGGGCCTTTCGGCAGTACTTC

J gene: TRBJ1-2
D gene: -
V gene: TRBV7-9
clone size: many
CDR3 protein: CASSLGPDGYTF
CDR3 DNA: TGTGCCAGCAGCTTAGGTCCGGATGGCTACACCTTC

J gene: TRBJ2-2
D gene: TRBD2
V gene: TRBV5-4
clone size: few
CDR3 protein: CASSSGLAGGPGELFF
CDR3 DNA: TGTGCCAGCAGCTCCGGACTAGCGGGGGGCCCCGGGGAGCTGTTTTTT

J gene: TRBJ2-3
D gene: TRBD2
V gene: TRBV10-3
clone size: -
CDR3 protein: CAISESKRGATDTQYF
CDR3 DNA: TGTGCCATCAGTGAGTCGAAGCGGGGGGCCACAGATACGCAGTATTTT

J gene: TRBJ1-2
D gene: -
V gene: TRBV20-1
clone size: many
CDR3 protein: CSARDPIGYTF
CDR3 DNA: TGCAGTGCTAGAGATCCGATTGGCTACACCTTC

J gene: TRBJ2-3
D gene: -
V gene: TRBV7-2
clone size: many
CDR3 protein: CASSFPGTQYF
CDR3 DNA: TGTGCCAGCAGCTTTCCGGGTACGCAGTATTTT

J gene: TRBJ2-1
D gene: -
V gene: TRBV7-2
clone size: many
CDR3 protein: CASSLSWRGEQFF
CDR3 DNA: TGTGCCAGCAGCTTATCGTGGAGGGGTGAGCAGTTCTTC

J gene: TRBJ1-4
D gene: -
V gene: TRBV7-9
clone size: once
CDR3 protein: CASSLSRGATNEKLFF
CDR3 DNA: TGTGCCAGCAGCTTGAGCAGGGGCGCAACTAATGAAAAACTGTTTTTT

J gene: TRBJ1-2
D gene: TRBD1
V gene: TRBV19
clone size: many
CDR3 protein: CASSIYAGTDSRYGYTF
CDR3 DNA: TGTGCCAGTAGTATCTACGCCGGGACAGATTCGCGATATGGCTACACCTTC

J gene: TRBJ1-3
D gene: -
V gene: TRBV5-1
clone size: many
CDR3 protein: CASTRGAGNTIYF
CDR3 DNA: TGCGCCAGCACTCGAGGTGCAGGAAACACCATATATTTT

J gene: TRBJ2-7
D gene: -
V gene: TRBV5-1
clone size: many
CDR3 protein: CASSLVRESEQYF
CDR3 DNA: TGCGCCAGCAGCTTGGTGAGGGAATCCGAGCAGTACTTC

J gene: TRBJ1-3
D gene: -
V gene: TRBV20-1
clone size: many
CDR3 protein: CSALGNTIYF
CDR3 DNA: TGCAGTGCTCTCGGAAACACCATATATTTT

J gene: TRBJ2-1
D gene: TRBD2
V gene: TRBV5-6
clone size: many
CDR3 protein: CASSLAVSSGGFYNEQFF
CDR3 DNA: TGTGCCAGCAGCTTGGCCGTTTCTAGCGGGGGGTTCTACAATGAGCAGTTCTTC

J gene: TRBJ1-1
D gene: -
V gene: TRBV6-1
clone size: many
CDR3 protein: CASSEALQDWNAEAFF
CDR3 DNA: TGTGCCAGCAGTGAAGCGCTTCAGGACTGGAACGCTGAAGCTTTCTTT

J gene: TRBJ2-7
D gene: -
V gene: TRBV3-1
clone size: -
CDR3 protein: CASSQLLVMGGSSYEQYF
CDR3 DNA: TGTGCCAGCAGCCAACTCCTAGTCATGGGGGGCAGCTCCTACGAGCAGTACTTC

J gene: TRBJ2-2
D gene: -
V gene: TRBV6-2/TRBV6-3
clone size: few
CDR3 protein: CASRADWTITGELFF
CDR3 DNA: TGTGCCAGCAGAGCAGACTGGACCATCACCGGGGAGCTGTTTTTT

J gene: TRBJ1-3
D gene: -
V gene: TRBV29-1
clone size: few
CDR3 protein: CSVEERGSSSGNTIYF
CDR3 DNA: TGCAGCGTTGAGGAAAGAGGCAGCAGCTCTGGAAACACCATATATTTT

J gene: TRBJ2-5
D gene: -
V gene: TRBV7-2
clone size: many
CDR3 protein: CASSMDIQETQYF
CDR3 DNA: TGTGCCAGCAGCATGGACATCCAAGAGACCCAGTACTTC

J gene: TRBJ2-5
D gene: TRBD1
V gene: TRBV20-1
clone size: many
CDR3 protein: CSARPGQGRVETQYF
CDR3 DNA: TGCAGTGCTAGACCGGGACAGGGGCGTGTTGAGACCCAGTACTTC

J gene: TRBJ1-2
D gene: -
V gene: TRBV5-6
clone size: -
CDR3 protein: CASSLGRGRRYTF
CDR3 DNA: TGTGCCAGCAGCCTTGGGAGAGGGCGGAGGTACACCTTC

J gene: TRBJ2-2
D gene: -
V gene: TRBV29-1
clone size: -
CDR3 protein: CGGQNTGELFF
CDR3 DNA: TGCGGGGGACAGAACACCGGGGAGCTGTTTTTT

J gene: TRBJ1-3
D gene: -
V gene: TRBV9
clone size: few
CDR3 protein: CASSVSTVSENTIYF
CDR3 DNA: TGTGCCAGCAGCGTCTCGACAGTCTCTGAAAACACCATATATTTT

J gene: TRBJ1-1
D gene: -
V gene: TRBV6-2/TRBV6-3
clone size: many
CDR3 protein: CASSFRHNTEAFF
CDR3 DNA: TGTGCCAGCAGTTTCCGGCATAACACTGAAGCTTTCTTT

J gene: TRBJ2-7
D gene: -
V gene: TRBV6-2/TRBV6-3
clone size: few
CDR3 protein: CASSYSTGHEQYF
CDR3 DNA: TGTGCCAGCAGTTACTCGACAGGTCACGAGCAGTACTTC

J gene: TRBJ1-5
D gene: -
V gene: TRBV20-1
clone size: few
CDR3 protein: CSARGSGVNQPQHF
CDR3 DNA: TGCAGTGCTAGAGGGTCCGGGGTTAATCAGCCCCAGCATTTT

J gene: TRBJ2-7
D gene: -
V gene: TRBV29-1
clone size: -
CDR3 protein: CSVDSGEQYF
CDR3 DNA: TGCAGCGTTGACAGTGGTGAGCAGTACTTC

J gene: TRBJ2-5
D gene: -
V gene: TRBV7-9
clone size: many
CDR3 protein: CASSLNGETQYF
CDR3 DNA: TGTGCCAGCAGCTTAAATGGGGAGACCCAGTACTTC

J gene: TRBJ2-2
D gene: -
V gene: TRBV2
clone size: many
CDR3 protein: CASSEMIAGELFF
CDR3 DNA: TGTGCCAGCAGTGAGATGATTGCCGGGGAGCTGTTTTTT

J gene: TRBJ2-5
D gene: -
V gene: TRBV29-1
clone size: many
CDR3 protein: CSVLEPNGETQYF
CDR3 DNA: TGCAGCGTCCTAGAGCCTAACGGGGAGACCCAGTACTTC

J gene: TRBJ1-4
D gene: TRBD1
V gene: TRBV6-2/TRBV6-3
clone size: -
CDR3 protein: CASSYGQGRGKLFF
CDR3 DNA: TGTGCCAGCAGTTACGGACAGGGTCGAGGAAAACTGTTTTTT

J gene: TRBJ1-1
D gene: -
V gene: TRBV18
clone size: many
CDR3 protein: CASSRGGTGTNTEAFF
CDR3 DNA: TGTGCCAGCTCACGCGGGGGAACAGGGACGAACACTGAAGCTTTCTTT

J gene: TRBJ1-2
D gene: -
V gene: TRBV20-1
clone size: -
CDR3 protein: CSARDGWVRGYTF
CDR3 DNA: TGCAGTGCTAGAGATGGATGGGTACGCGGCTACACCTTC

J gene: TRBJ1-6
D gene: -
V gene: TRBV14
clone size: few
CDR3 protein: CASSQGTPPSPLHF
CDR3 DNA: TGTGCCAGCAGCCAAGGGACCCCCCCTTCACCCCTCCACTTT

J gene: TRBJ2-7
D gene: TRBD1
V gene: TRBV6-5
clone size: many
CDR3 protein: CASSTKTGSPSYEQYF
CDR3 DNA: TGTGCCAGCAGTACTAAGACAGGGTCCCCCTCCTACGAGCAGTACTTC

J gene: TRBJ2-7
D gene: TRBD1
V gene: TRBV30
clone size: many
CDR3 protein: CAWTGTGSSYEQYF
CDR3 DNA: TGTGCCTGGACCGGGACAGGGTCCTCCTACGAGCAGTACTTC

J gene: TRBJ2-7
D gene: -
V gene: TRBV20-1
clone size: many
CDR3 protein: CSARTATGEVTYEQYF
CDR3 DNA: TGCAGTGCACGGACGGCAACAGGGGAGGTTACCTACGAGCAGTACTTC

J gene: TRBJ2-2
D gene: -
V gene: TRBV3-1
clone size: many
CDR3 protein: CASSQEGTGVGGELFF
CDR3 DNA: TGTGCCAGCAGCCAAGAAGGAACCGGGGTTGGCGGGGAGCTGTTTTTT

J gene: TRBJ2-7
D gene: -
V gene: TRBV6-2/TRBV6-3
clone size: many
CDR3 protein: CASSYGTARSSGQYF
CDR3 DNA: TGTGCCAGCAGTTACGGGACGGCTAGATCTTCGGGGCAGTACTTC

J gene: TRBJ2-1
D gene: -
V gene: TRBV4-1
clone size: many
CDR3 protein: CASSQDPYNEQFF
CDR3 DNA: TGCGCCAGCAGCCAGGACCCCTACAATGAGCAGTTCTTC

J gene: TRBJ2-1
D gene: -
V gene: TRBV20-1
clone size: few
CDR3 protein: CSARKDSYNEQFF
CDR3 DNA: TGCAGTGCTAGAAAAGACAGCTACAATGAGCAGTTCTTC